The clone carrying this T cell receptor beta chain was detected a few times. Its antigen is not known. These data originate in a study of cytomegalovirus exposure and HLA in healthy donors. Study-level points and caveats: Researchers reported in a later analysis that common viral pathogens appeared linked to several top clusters. Earlier analysis looked at TCR beta V segments, and most were productive about 90% or about 30% of the time. TCR beta V- and J-gene trimming was later associated with a missense DCLRE1C variant. Among immune exposure information, only CMV serostatus was available.

Amplification used 60 Vbeta primers and 13 Jbeta primers. Repertoires were generated with immunoSEQ multiplex PCR, while TCRdb's copy carries only in-frame clones and drops some. The sample includes 200,000 to 250,000 clones, less than 85% of them seen just once. The CDR3 extends over 14 amino acids. Germline V gene sequence: CDR1 LNHDA, CDR2 SQIVND (reference sequence). Losses at the gene ends were 0 bases for V and 3 bases for J; bases not matched to a gene: 1. The material sequenced was PBMCs. The rearrangement links TRBV19 to TRBJ1-1, with 7 positions matching TRBD1. The sequence derives from a girl aged 2 to 9 in good health and CMV-seronegative. The CDR3 protein is CASSIEQGYTEAFF. DNA of the CDR3: TGTGCCAGTAGTATAGAACAGGGGTACACTGAAGCTTTCTTT. Drawing the rest from reference TRBV19 and TRBJ1-1, the complete variable domain is DGGITQSPKYLFRKEGQNVTLSCEQNLNHDAMYWYRQDPGQGLRLIYYSQIVNDFQKGDIAEGYSVSREKKESFPLTVTSAQKNPTAFYLCASSIEQGYTEAFFGQGTRLTVV.